The subject of this entry is one TCR beta chain. Its antigen is still unknown. This sample is drawn from a study of cytomegalovirus exposure and HLA in healthy donors. Use of 60 Vbeta and 13 Jbeta primers characterized the PCR. Profiled with immunoSEQ multiplex PCR; TCRdb holds only in-frame clones, not every one. The table records approximately 220,000 clones, approximately 80% of them present only once. The study, taken as a whole, reports: The CMV antigen specificity of three CMV-associated chains was confirmed through in vitro analysis.

The CDR3 contains 13 residues. Germline V CDR1 and CDR2: PRHDT, FYEKMQ (reference sequence). V was clipped by 5 bases and J by 7 bases, with 12 bases between them. The specimen sequenced was PBMCs. This TCR derives from a middle-aged man in good health and CMV-seronegative. The V call is TRBV13, the J call TRBJ2-1; D may be TRBD2 (5 bases). The CDR3 loop reads CASSRRTLNEQFF. In nucleotides, the CDR3 is TGTGCCAGCAGCCGTCGGACTCTGAATGAGCAGTTCTTC.